This passage covers 12 T cell receptor beta chains from one sample sequenced in a study of naive and memory T cell subsets. The beta constant-region primer was an equimolar mix of two oligonucleotides covering TRBC1 and TRBC2. TCRdb itself ran the UMI-ligation and nested PCR reads through MiXCR, one entry per CDR3 protein. The sample consists of some 150,000 distinct CDR3 sequences, approximately 17% of them appearing once. Sequencing was done on a sample of naive CD4+ T cells from blood. The receptors here all came from a human donor in good health.

This sequence joins TRBV19 and TRBJ2-1, with a tentative D call TRBD1 (6 bases). The CDR3 is 13 residues long. V shed 8 bases and J shed 2 bases, with 10 bases lying between them. From germline, CDR1 is LNHDA and CDR2 SQIVND (reference sequence). The CDR3 reads CASLGAAYNEQFF. The CDR3 DNA follows: TGTGCCAGTCTGGGGGCGGCCTACAATGAGCAGTTCTTC.

This clonotype showed up just a few times. The chain links TRBV10-3 to TRBJ1-5; D unresolved. The germline CDR1 and CDR2 sequences are ENHRY and SYGVKD. The CDR3 runs to 15 residues. V was shortened by 0 bases and J by 5 bases, with 11 bases between the two germline ends. CDR3 in amino acids: CAISESRTIHQPQHF. The CDR3 DNA sequence: TGTGCCATCAGTGAGTCGAGGACCATCCATCAGCCCCAGCATTTT.

The chain links TRBV5-1 to TRBJ2-1; perhaps TRBD1 as D (6 bases). V gave up 0 bases and J gave up 4 bases, with 14 bases separating them. The CDR3 is 16 residues long. From germline, CDR1 is SGHRS and CDR2 YFSETQ. Written as DNA, the CDR3 is TGCGCCAGCAGCTTGGACAGGGAGCGAAGGTACAATGAGCAGTTCTTC. It is translated as CASSLDRERRYNEQFF.

The chain joins TRBV24-1 to TRBJ2-1; 10 positions agree with TRBD2. CDR1 is KGHDR, CDR2 SFDVKD, per germline. J lost 9 bases, V lost 4 bases, and 11 bases had no gene match. The length of the CDR3 is 16 residues. This chain's CDR3 is CATSDPRTSGPGEQFF. The CDR3 nucleotides read TGTGCCACCAGTGACCCTAGGACTAGCGGTCCTGGTGAGCAGTTCTTC.

The chain uses TRBV10-3 and TRBJ2-7, with D possibly TRBD2 on 5 matching bases. This CDR3 has 14 residues. CDR1 is ENHRY and CDR2 is SYGVKD in the germline V gene. Trimming removed 0 bases at V and 3 bases at J, with 9 bases between. CDR3 residues: CAISESTGSYEQYF. Written as DNA, the CDR3 is TGTGCCATCAGTGAGTCTACGGGGAGCTACGAGCAGTACTTC.

The chain combines TRBV10-3 with TRBJ2-7, with a weak D call TRBD2 (6 bases). The CDR3 covers 11 residues. Germline V CDR1 and CDR2: ENHRY, SYGVKD. The germline V and J ends were trimmed by 3 bases and 7 bases, with 7 bases remaining between them. CDR3 residues: CAISDREEQYF. In nucleotides, the CDR3 is TGTGCCATCAGTGATCGGGAGGAGCAGTACTTC.

V gene TRBV4-3 combines with J gene TRBJ1-2, with TRBD1 matching 9 bases. J gave up 3 bases and V 0 bases, and 5 bases lay outside the gene matches. The CDR3 covers 16 residues. Germline CDR1 and CDR2: LGHNA and YSLEER. The CDR3 loop reads CASSQEVGQGYYGYTF. The CDR3 nucleotides are TGCGCCAGCAGCCAAGAGGTGGGACAGGGTTACTATGGCTACACCTTC.

CDR3 bases: TGTGCCAGCAGCTTATCCCTAGCGGAGAGCTCCTACAATGAGCAGTTCTTC. It specifies CASSLSLAESSYNEQFF. The chain recombines TRBV7-3 with TRBJ2-1, with 7 bases that match TRBD2. V was pared by 2 bases and J by 0 bases, with 7 bases of the junction left unmatched. The germline V gene encodes CDR1 SGHTA and CDR2 FQGTGA. The CDR3 extends over 17 amino acids.

This clonotype was recorded a few times. The gene calls are TRBV7-8 and TRBJ2-7, with D tentatively TRBD2 (5 bases). The V gene lost 5 bases and the J gene lost 2 bases, with 16 bases spanning the gap. The CDR3 totals 15 residues. Germline values: CDR1 SGHVS, CDR2 FQNEAQ. CDR3 in amino acids: CASSPTGLLAYEQYF. The DNA of the CDR3 is TGTGCCAGCAGCCCGACGGGGTTGCTGGCCTACGAGCAGTACTTC. Filled out from reference TRBV7-8 and TRBJ2-7, the complete variable domain reads GAGVSQSPRYKVAKRGQDVALRCDPISGHVSLFWYQQALGQGPEFLTYFQNEAQLDKSGLPSDRFFAERPEGSVSTLKIQRTQQEDSAVYLCASSPTGLLAYEQYFGPGTRLTVT.

The J gene is TRBJ2-2, the V gene TRBV7-8; D is unresolved. V shed 2 bases and J shed 2 bases, with 9 bases lying between them. Per the germline V gene, CDR1 is SGHVS and CDR2 is FQNEAQ. The CDR3 totals 15 residues. The CDR3 loop is CASSLRADNTGELFF. As DNA, the CDR3 is TGTGCCAGCAGCTTACGGGCCGATAACACCGGGGAGCTGTTTTTT. Supplemented by reference TRBV7-8 and TRBJ2-2, the full variable domain reads GAGVSQSPRYKVAKRGQDVALRCDPISGHVSLFWYQQALGQGPEFLTYFQNEAQLDKSGLPSDRFFAERPEGSVSTLKIQRTQQEDSAVYLCASSLRADNTGELFFGEGSRLTVL.

The V gene is TRBV6-5, the J gene TRBJ1-6; perhaps TRBD1 as D (6 bases). Looked up from germline, CDR1 is MNHEY and CDR2 is SVGAGI. Trimming removed 4 bases at V and 0 bases at J, with 22 bases between. CDR3 length: 20 amino acids. Here the CDR3 reads CASSFSTGIDPGSYNSPLHF. The CDR3, as DNA: TGTGCCAGCAGTTTTTCTACAGGGATCGATCCGGGCTCCTATAATTCACCCCTCCACTTT.

The chain combines TRBV10-3 with TRBJ2-5, with D possibly TRBD1 on 6 matching bases. Trimming removed 0 bases at V and 5 bases at J, with 16 bases between. Germline V gives CDR1 ENHRY, CDR2 SYGVKD. The CDR3 runs 16 residues. CDR3 region: CAISESVRGSQETQYF. CDR3 nucleotides: TGTGCCATCAGTGAGTCTGTCAGGGGTTCGCAGGAGACCCAGTACTTC.